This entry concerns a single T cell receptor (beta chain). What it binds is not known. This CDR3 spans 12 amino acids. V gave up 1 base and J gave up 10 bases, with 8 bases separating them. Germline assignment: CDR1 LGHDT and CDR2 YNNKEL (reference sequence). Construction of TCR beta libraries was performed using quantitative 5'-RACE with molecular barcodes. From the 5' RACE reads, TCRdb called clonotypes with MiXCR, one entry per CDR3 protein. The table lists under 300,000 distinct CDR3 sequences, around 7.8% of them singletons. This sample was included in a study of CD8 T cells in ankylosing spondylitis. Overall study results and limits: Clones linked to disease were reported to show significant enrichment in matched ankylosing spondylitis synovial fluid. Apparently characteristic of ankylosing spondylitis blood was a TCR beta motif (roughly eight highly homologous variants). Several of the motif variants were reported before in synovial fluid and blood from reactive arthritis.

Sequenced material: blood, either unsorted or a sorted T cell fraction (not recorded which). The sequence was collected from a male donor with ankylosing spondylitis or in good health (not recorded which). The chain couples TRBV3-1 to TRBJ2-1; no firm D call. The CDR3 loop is CASSQVGWEQFF. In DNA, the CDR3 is TGTGCCAGCAGCCAAGTAGGGTGGGAGCAGTTCTTC.